These 8 T cell receptor beta chains were all obtained from the same sample, sequenced in a study of beta chain features in type 1 diabetes. Since all of the isolated RNA was reverse transcribed, expressed TCRB transcripts were what got sequenced. Sequencing was performed with immunoSEQ multiplex PCR; in TCRdb, only in-frame clones are kept and a portion is missing. The table lists 850,000 to 900,000 clones, roughly 15% of them singletons. The source material was naive CD4+ T cells from blood. The receptors derive from a woman between 18 and 29 years old in good health.

This clone was counted between two and nine times. This chain connects TRBV10-3 to TRBJ2-5; TRBD1 might be the D (5 bases). The V and J ends lost 4 bases and 5 bases respectively, with 14 bases between them. The CDR3 has 14 amino acids. Germline lookup yields CDR1 ENHRY and CDR2 SYGVKD. The CDR3: CAISALQGEETQYF. CDR3 DNA sequence: TGTGCCATCAGTGCTCTTCAGGGTGAGGAGACCCAGTACTTC.

This clone has only a few counts. A read error may account for a junction end that differs from germline. V gene TRBV5-6 combines with J gene TRBJ2-1; D call uncertain. This CDR3 spans 12 amino acids. In germline, CDR1 is SGHDT, CDR2 YYEEEE. CDR3 sequence: CASSLASGIGIF. The CDR3 DNA reads as TGTGCCAGCAGCTTGGCTTCGGGTATTGGGATCTTC.

A few counts support this clone. This rearrangement joins TRBV18 to TRBJ2-4; maybe TRBD1 (5 bases). The germline V gene encodes CDR1 KGHSH and CDR2 LQKENI. The CDR3 totals 16 residues. The V and J ends lost 1 base and 7 bases respectively, with 17 bases between them. This CDR3 is CASSPLTSRSGNIQYF. In DNA form, the CDR3 reads TGTGCCAGCTCACCACTCACGTCACGATCAGGGAACATTCAGTACTTC. Variable domain in full (rest from reference TRBV18 and TRBJ2-4): NAGVMQNPRHLVRRRGQEARLRCSPMKGHSHVYWYRQLPEEGLKFMVYLQKENIIDESGMPKERFSAEFPKEGPSILRIQQVVRGDSAAYFCASSPLTSRSGNIQYFGAGTRLSVL.

This sequence joins TRBV7-7 and TRBJ2-7; D may be TRBD1 (6 bases). The CDR3 is 10 amino acids. The germline gives CDR1 SSHAT, CDR2 FNYEAQ (reference sequence). The CDR3 spells CAPSRTVPYF. CDR3 DNA sequence: TGTGCGCCTTCCAGGACAGTGCCGTACTTC.

This chain joins TRBV4-1 and TRBJ2-5; D is unclear. From germline, CDR1 is MGHRA and CDR2 YSYEKL. The CDR3 contains 13 residues. Trimming pared 6 bases from V and 5 bases from J, leaving 13 bases between. The DNA for the CDR3 is TGCGCCAGCAGAGGACCCAGATCTGAGACCCAGTACTTC. Protein: CASRGPRSETQYF.

J is TRBJ2-5 and V is TRBV29-1; D not certain. V gave up 0 bases and J gave up 9 bases, with 14 bases separating them. The CDR3 extends over 13 amino acids. Germline V gene lookup returns CDR1 SQVTM and CDR2 ANQGSEA. This CDR3 reads CSVEEDTEVAQYF. In DNA, the CDR3 is TGCAGCGTTGAAGAAGACACAGAAGTAGCCCAGTACTTC.

The V call is TRBV7-8, the J call TRBJ2-7; D may be TRBD2 (6 bases). The CDR3 spans 14 residues. CDR1 is SGHVS and CDR2 is FQNEAQ in the germline V gene. V gave up 4 bases and J gave up 5 bases, with 15 bases separating them. The CDR3: CASSSRGVSDEQYF. The CDR3, as DNA: TGTGCCAGCAGCTCCCGCGGGGTGAGCGACGAGCAGTACTTC.

The chain is built from TRBV7-3 and TRBJ2-7, with D hard to call. V lost 8 bases, J lost 2 bases, and 13 bases lay in between. The V gene's germline CDR1 is SGHTA and CDR2 FQGTGA. The CDR3 runs 13 residues. The DNA of the CDR3 is TGTGCCAGCCGTAGACTCCCAGCCTACGAGCAGTACTTC. It specifies CASRRLPAYEQYF.